Below are 19 T cell receptor beta chains sequenced from a single sample in a study of OX40 agonist ivuxolimab in advanced cancers. The assay was immunoSEQ multiplex PCR, and TCRdb's table has in-frame clones only and misses some. The sample lists tens of thousands of clones, around 80% occurring once. Sequencing was performed on CD4+ or CD8+ T cells sorted from blood, taken in a trial of the OX40 agonist ivuxolimab. Every receptor here comes from an adult with an advanced solid tumor such as melanoma, head and neck, liver or kidney cancer.

The rearrangement links TRBV19 to TRBJ2-1; D is uncertain. There are 13 residues in the CDR3. The V end lost 5 bases, the J end lost 5 bases, and 10 bases lay between the germline ends. Germline CDR1 and CDR2: LNHDA and SQIVND (reference sequence). As DNA, the CDR3 is TGTGCCAGTAGTGTCGGGTCCAACAATGAGCAGTTCTTC. Amino acids: CASSVGSNNEQFF.

This clone appeared once. This chain links TRBV11-2 with TRBJ1-2, with a weak D call TRBD1 (6 bases). Germline V lookup: CDR1 SGHAT, CDR2 FQNNGV. CDR3 length: 13 residues. Trimming took off 5 bases at V and 8 bases at J, with 15 bases between the two ends. This CDR3 reads CASSRRQAGGYTF. DNA for the CDR3: TGTGCCAGCAGCCGAAGACAGGCCGGAGGCTACACCTTC.

The chain joins TRBV27 to TRBJ2-7, with D uncertain. The CDR3 contains 13 residues. Germline values: CDR1 MNHEY, CDR2 SMNVEV (reference sequence). The V end was cut by 2 bases, the J end by 3 bases, with 8 bases between. CDR3 in amino acids: CASSLKRGYEQYF. In DNA, the CDR3 is TGTGCCAGCAGTTTAAAACGCGGCTACGAGCAGTACTTC.

This clone was observed a single time. The chain couples TRBV28 to TRBJ2-7; 11 positions match TRBD1. Trimming took 9 bases from V and 4 from J; bases not matched to a gene: 5. The CDR3 spans 13 residues. Germline-derived CDR1 and CDR2 are MDHEN and SYDVKM. CDR3 sequence: CASRTGGRYEQYF. CDR3 DNA sequence: TGTGCCAGTAGGACAGGGGGCAGGTACGAGCAGTACTTC.

In this sample, this clone turned up a few times. This chain links TRBV5-6 with TRBJ1-3, with D unresolved. Germline CDR1 SGHDT, CDR2 YYEEEE. V was shortened by 0 bases and J by 4 bases, with 11 bases between the two germline ends. The CDR3 consists of 15 residues. CDR3: CASSLVRGLGNTIYF. CDR3 bases: TGTGCCAGCAGCTTGGTTCGGGGTCTCGGAAACACCATATATTTT.

This rearrangement joins TRBV5-4 to TRBJ2-2; D remains ambiguous. The CDR3 loop spans 14 amino acids. Per the germline V gene, CDR1 is SGHNT and CDR2 is YYREEE (reference sequence). V was pared by 1 base and J by 1 base, with 5 bases between. This CDR3 is CASSLRGNTGELFF. The DNA of the CDR3 is TGTGCCAGCAGCTTGAGAGGGAACACCGGGGAGCTGTTTTTT.

This clone was detected a few times. The chain links TRBV4-1 to TRBJ2-2, with 13 positions matching TRBD2. V shed 0 bases, J shed 2 bases, and the junction held 6 bases outside the gene matches. The CDR3 consists of 19 residues. Germline assignment: CDR1 MGHRA and CDR2 YSYEKL. CDR3 coding DNA: TGCGCCAGCAGCCAAGAAAGACTAGCGGGGGGTCGAAACACCGGGGAGCTGTTTTTT. Translating gives CASSQERLAGGRNTGELFF.

The CDR3 is CASSLGASGANEQFF. CDR3 bases: TGTGCCAGCAGCTTAGGTGCTAGCGGGGCCAATGAGCAGTTCTTC. The rearrangement uses TRBV7-9 and TRBJ2-1; 9 bases line up with TRBD2. The CDR3 sequence is 15 residues long. V lost 1 base, J lost 6 bases, and 4 bases stayed unmatched. CDR1 and CDR2 from the germline V gene are SEHNR and FQNEAQ (reference sequence).

This chain joins TRBV2 and TRBJ1-1; D unresolved. CDR1 is SNHLY and CDR2 is FYNNEI in the germline V gene. V was trimmed by 8 bases and J by 6 bases, leaving 13 bases between them. The CDR3 consists of 12 residues. The CDR3 bases are TGTGCCAGCCGGGTAGTGGTGGCTGAAGCTTTCTTT. Translated, it gives CASRVVVAEAFF.

This rearrangement joins TRBV27 to TRBJ2-2, with D tentatively TRBD1 (7 bases). Looked up from germline, CDR1 is MNHEY and CDR2 is SMNVEV (reference sequence). This CDR3 is built from 18 residues. Between the trimmed V and J ends, which lost 6 bases and 2 bases, there was a span of 22 bases. CDR3 loop: CASRVGGPDRVNTGELFF. As DNA, the CDR3 is TGTGCCAGCAGGGTCGGGGGCCCCGACAGGGTAAACACCGGGGAGCTGTTTTTT.

This chain connects TRBV5-5 to TRBJ1-2; no reliable D call. Germline CDR1 reads SGHKS; CDR2 reads YYEKEE (reference sequence). Deletions cut 1 base from V and 7 bases from J, with 20 bases between. The CDR3 length is 16 residues. The CDR3 nucleotides read TGTGCCAGCAGCTTGATGTTGGGCTGGAATAGGCCTGGCTACACCTTC. Its protein product is CASSLMLGWNRPGYTF. The full variable domain, completed using reference TRBV5-5 and TRBJ1-2, is DAGVTQSPTHLIKTRGQQVTLRCSPISGHKSVSWYQQVLGQGPQFIFQYYEKEERGRGNFPDRFSARQFPNYSSELNVNALLLGDSALYLCASSLMLGWNRPGYTFGSGTRLTVV.

This clone was detected once. The chain links TRBV19 to TRBJ2-3; unclear D gene. V was trimmed by 3 bases and J by 0 bases, leaving 10 bases between them. Germline lookup yields CDR1 LNHDA and CDR2 SQIVND (reference sequence). The CDR3 is made up of 15 amino acids. CDR3 in DNA: TGTGCCAGTAGTATGTCGACAACTAGCACAGATACGCAGTATTTT. This sequence encodes CASSMSTTSTDTQYF. The full variable domain, completed using reference TRBV19 and TRBJ2-3, is DGGITQSPKYLFRKEGQNVTLSCEQNLNHDAMYWYRQDPGQGLRLIYYSQIVNDFQKGDIAEGYSVSREKKESFPLTVTSAQKNPTAFYLCASSMSTTSTDTQYFGPGTRLTVL.

This chain links TRBV10-3 with TRBJ1-2, with TRBD1 as a possible D gene (5 bases). This CDR3 region has 15 residues. V was trimmed by 3 bases and J by 4 bases, leaving 15 bases between them. Germline values: CDR1 ENHRY, CDR2 SYGVKD. The CDR3 region is CAISDPGASAYGYTF. DNA of the CDR3: TGTGCCATCAGTGATCCTGGGGCCTCCGCCTATGGCTACACCTTC.

CDR3 nucleotides: TGTGCCAGCAGCCGGACACGAGAGGAGGGATACAATGAGCAGTTCTTC. Residues: CASSRTREEGYNEQFF. The V gene is TRBV13, the J gene TRBJ2-1, with D perhaps TRBD2 (6 bases). The CDR3 extends over 16 amino acids. Trimming removed 5 bases at V and 4 bases at J, with 18 bases between. Germline V gene data show CDR1 as PRHDT and CDR2 as FYEKMQ (reference sequence).

The chain combines TRBV5-1 with TRBJ2-1; D remains ambiguous. This CDR3 is built from 17 residues. Trimming shortened V by 1 base and J by 1 base, and 15 bases separated the two germline ends. Per the germline V gene, CDR1 is SGHRS and CDR2 is YFSETQ. The CDR3 DNA reads as TGCGCCAGCAGCTTGACAACAGTAACGACTTCCTACAATGAGCAGTTCTTC. Amino acids: CASSLTTVTTSYNEQFF.

The CDR3 nucleotides read TGCGCCAGCAGCGCTAGCGGGGGGGGCGATACGCAGTATTTT. It codes for CASSASGGGDTQYF. The V gene is TRBV5-1, the J gene TRBJ2-3; TRBD2 matches 12 bases. Trimming removed 4 bases from V and 6 bases from J; junction bases left unmatched: 3. Germline V gene sequence: CDR1 SGHRS, CDR2 YFSETQ. The length of the CDR3 is 14 residues. Looking up the rest from reference TRBV5-1 and TRBJ2-3 gives the full variable domain: KAGVTQTPRYLIKTRGQQVTLSCSPISGHRSVSWYQQTPGQGLQFLFEYFSETQRNKGNFPGRFSGRQFSNSRSEMNVSTLELGDSALYLCASSASGGGDTQYFGPGTRLTVL.

The chain couples TRBV28 to TRBJ2-7, with D maybe TRBD1 (6 bases). Per germline, CDR1 MDHEN and CDR2 SYDVKM. Trimming took 6 bases from V and 4 from J, leaving 13 bases between them. This CDR3 is 13 amino acids long. The CDR3 sequence: CASRGAQRYEQYF. The CDR3 DNA reads as TGTGCCAGCAGGGGGGCTCAGAGATACGAGCAGTACTTC. Complete variable domain (other parts from reference TRBV28 and TRBJ2-7): DVKVTQSSRYLVKRTGEKVFLECVQDMDHENMFWYRQDPGLGLRLIYFSYDVKMKEKGDIPEGYSVSREKKERFSLILESASTNQTSMYLCASRGAQRYEQYFGPGTRLTVT.

This chain joins TRBV28 and TRBJ1-2; D gene ambiguous. Trimming left V 6 bases short and J 6 bases short, with 17 bases between. Germline V lookup: CDR1 MDHEN, CDR2 SYDVKM. CDR3 size: 14 residues. CDR3 in amino acids: CASSPPGVSDGYTF. CDR3 coding DNA: TGTGCCAGCAGCCCCCCGGGTGTCAGCGATGGCTACACCTTC.

This clone was picked up a small number of times. The chain links TRBV7-9 to TRBJ1-2, with D unresolved. The V and J ends lost 0 bases and 6 bases respectively, with 17 bases between them. The CDR3 has 16 residues. Germline V gene data show CDR1 as SEHNR and CDR2 as FQNEAQ (reference sequence). In DNA, the CDR3 is TGTGCCAGCAGCTTAGCGCCAATCGCAATCTCCGATGGCTACACCTTC. Protein sequence: CASSLAPIAISDGYTF.